These T cell receptor beta chains were read from a single sample in a study of blood T cell repertoires in COVID-19. TCRdb's copy holds only in-frame clones and misses some; the assay was immunoSEQ multiplex PCR. Here the sample spans about 34,000 clones, 80% being singletons. Source material: peripheral blood. All receptors derive from a woman in her seventies with acute or convalescent COVID-19. Both conserved end residues are part of each CDR3. D genes are given only for firm matches. Clone size is shown for a subset of rows, as once, few, many or a class of expanded clone.

d_gene,j_gene,v_gene,abundance,CDR3nt,CDR3aa
TRBD1,TRBJ2-3,TRBV18,NA,TGTGCCAGCTCACCGGGACAGGCCCCTCCCACAGATACGCAGTATTTT,CASSPGQAPPTDTQYF
TRBD1,TRBJ1-5,TRBV2,few,TGTGCCAGCAGGGGACAGAGCAGCAATCAGCCCCAGCATTTT,CASRGQSSNQPQHF
NA,TRBJ1-4,TRBV5-1,NA,TGCGCCAGCAGCTTGGACAGCACCGCAACTAATGAAAAACTGTTTTTT,CASSLDSTATNEKLFF
NA,TRBJ2-3,TRBV2,NA,TGTGCCAGCAGTGTCGAGGCGGTGGGCACAGATACGCAGTATTTT,CASSVEAVGTDTQYF
TRBD2,TRBJ2-1,TRBV4-2,medium-sized,TGTGCCAGCAGCCGGGCAGCGGGAGGTAGGAATGAGCAGTTCTTC,CASSRAAGGRNEQFF
TRBD1,TRBJ1-6,TRBV14,NA,TGTGCCAGCAGCCAGGACAGGGTAACACCCCTCCACTTT,CASSQDRVTPLHF
TRBD1,TRBJ1-1,TRBV7-8,NA,TGTGCCAGCAGCGTTATCAGGGGGGAAGCGGGCACTGAAGCTTTCTTT,CASSVIRGEAGTEAFF
NA,TRBJ2-7,TRBV14,NA,TGTGCCAGCAGCCTCAGGCCTGCCTACGAGCAGTACTTC,CASSLRPAYEQYF
TRBD1,TRBJ1-5,TRBV2,NA,TGTGCCAGCAGAGGAATCGACAGGGGAAGAGGGCAGCCCCAGCATTTT,CASRGIDRGRGQPQHF
NA,TRBJ2-5,TRBV6-1,NA,TGTGCCAGCAGTGAATATGGAGGGCGTGGAGTGGAGACCCAGTACTTC,CASSEYGGRGVETQYF
TRBD1,TRBJ1-2,TRBV12-3/TRBV12-4,NA,TGTGCCAGCAGTCCGGGACAGGGGGATGGCTACACCTTC,CASSPGQGDGYTF
NA,TRBJ2-1,TRBV7-2,NA,TGTGCCAGCAGCTTAGCGCGGGACAATGAGCAGTTCTTC,CASSLARDNEQFF
NA,TRBJ1-6,TRBV27,NA,TGTGCCAGCAGTTTAGGGGGGGGCTCAAATTCACCCCTCCACTTT,CASSLGGGSNSPLHF
TRBD1,TRBJ2-7,TRBV6-5,NA,TGTGCCAGCAGGTCGGGACAGGGAACCTACGAGCAGTACTTC,CASRSGQGTYEQYF
NA,TRBJ2-1,TRBV19,NA,TGTGCCAGTAGTATAGGGGAGGTTGGTCTAAATGAGCAGTTCTTC,CASSIGEVGLNEQFF
NA,TRBJ2-5,TRBV3-1/TRBV3-2,once,TGTGCCAGCAGCCAAAGACAGCAGCAAGAGACCCAGTACTTC,CASSQRQQQETQYF
TRBD2,TRBJ2-1,TRBV4-1,NA,TGCGCCAGCAGCCAAGGATTGTACGGGAGGCCCGATGGTGAGCAGTTCTTC,CASSQGLYGRPDGEQFF
NA,TRBJ2-5,TRBV7-9,NA,TGTGCCAGCAGACGGGAACAAGAGACCCAGTACTTC,CASRREQETQYF
NA,TRBJ2-3,TRBV28,NA,TGTGCCAGCAGAGTTTCGGGTGGAACCGATACGCAGTATTTT,CASRVSGGTDTQYF
NA,TRBJ1-3,TRBV19,NA,TGTGCCAGTAGTGCCCGGGATGGCTCTGGAAACACCATATATTTT,CASSARDGSGNTIYF
TRBD2,TRBJ2-7,TRBV18,NA,TGTGCCAGCTCACCTTCGCGACCGAATGGACTAGCGGCCTACGAGCAGTACTTC,CASSPSRPNGLAAYEQYF
TRBD1,TRBJ2-2,TRBV28,NA,TGTGCCACGTGGGACAGTATCATCGGGGAGCTGTTTTTT,CATWDSIIGELFF
NA,TRBJ2-3,TRBV5-4,NA,TGTGCCAGCAGCCCTAGGTGGCGGAGCACAGATACGCAGTATTTT,CASSPRWRSTDTQYF
TRBD2,TRBJ2-7,TRBV3-1/TRBV3-2,NA,TGTGCCAGCAGCCCTGACGGACTAGCGGGAGAGGGCGAGCAGTACTTC,CASSPDGLAGEGEQYF
TRBD2,TRBJ2-1,TRBV19,NA,TGTGCCAGTAGTAGGGCCGGCGGGGGGGCCGGGTATGAGCAGTTCTTC,CASSRAGGGAGYEQFF
NA,TRBJ2-1,TRBV20-1,NA,TGCAGTGCTAGTCCCGGGGGTAGTGAGCAGTTCTTC,CSASPGGSEQFF